The 16 T cell receptor beta chains reported below all come from one sample, sequenced in a study of immune heterogeneity within non-small cell lung tumors. TCRs were amplified from about 640 ng gDNA of bulk tumor per sample. Multiple widely separated biopsies were taken from each primary tumor at surgery. With untreated, newly diagnosed non-small cell lung cancer, the patients went on to undergo curative surgery. Amplifying TCR beta CDR3 involved multiplex PCR carried out with 32 V and 13 J primers. TCRdb called the multiplex PCR reads again in MiXCR, with one record for every CDR3 protein. The sample holds 30,000 to 40,000 distinct CDR3 sequences, less than 35% seen once. Sequencing was done on a sample of lung tumor tissue. Receptors originate from a man between 35 and 55 years old with non-small cell lung cancer.

This clonotype was picked up many times. V gene TRBV3-1 combines with J gene TRBJ1-2; D not resolved. Deletions cut 4 bases from V and 2 bases from J, with 11 bases between. The CDR3 covers 14 residues. CDR1 is LGHDT, CDR2 YNNKEL, per germline (reference sequence). CDR3 DNA: TGTGCCAGCAGCCGCCAGACTGAAAACTATGGCTACACCTTC. Its protein is CASSRQTENYGYTF. The full variable domain, rest sourced from reference TRBV3-1 and TRBJ1-2, is DTAVSQTPKYLVTQMGNDKSIKCEQNLGHDTMYWYKQDSKKFLKIMFSYNNKELIINETVPNRFSPKSPDKAHLNLHINSLELGDSAVYFCASSRQTENYGYTFGSGTRLTVV.

This clonotype was counted ten times or more. V is TRBV6-1 and J is TRBJ2-3; D not resolved. Germline CDR1 and CDR2: MNHNS and SASEGT. Between the trimmed V and J ends, which lost 1 base and 7 bases, there was a span of 6 bases. The CDR3 spans 12 residues. The CDR3 here is CASSEVVNTQYF. CDR3 DNA: TGTGCCAGCAGTGAAGTGGTCAATACGCAGTATTTT.

This clonotype counts as medium-sized. The chain carries TRBV12-3 or TRBV12-4 and TRBJ1-3, with D possibly matching TRBD1 (5 bases). The CDR3 spans 17 residues. Trimming removed 2 bases at V and 8 bases at J, with 22 bases between. As DNA, the CDR3 is TGTGCCAGCAGTTTATCCGTGGGGCGGGGCCCTGGGGACACCATATATTTT. Its translation: CASSLSVGRGPGDTIYF.

V gene TRBV20-1 combines with J gene TRBJ2-1; D perhaps matches TRBD2 (6 bases). CDR3 length equals 14 residues. V lost 6 bases, J lost 4 bases, and 16 bases lay in between. Germline CDR1 reads DFQATT; CDR2 reads SNEGSKA (reference sequence). Written as DNA, the CDR3 is TGCAGTGCCCGCTGGTTAGCGGAGTACAATGAGCAGTTCTTC. Protein product: CSARWLAEYNEQFF.

V and J are TRBV2 and TRBJ2-5; weak D call: TRBD1 (7 bases). Germline lookup yields CDR1 SNHLY and CDR2 FYNNEI. The CDR3 is 14 residues long. Trimming shortened V by 7 bases and J by 3 bases, and 15 bases separated the two germline ends. CDR3 region: CASTQTGRKETQYF. The DNA for the CDR3 is TGTGCCAGCACCCAGACAGGGAGGAAAGAGACCCAGTACTTC.

This clonotype was recorded at least ten times. This chain uses TRBV3-1 with TRBJ1-2; TRBD1 matches at 7 bases. Trimming took 5 bases from V and 6 from J; bases not matched to a gene: 6. The germline CDR1 and CDR2 sequences are LGHDT and YNNKEL (reference sequence). The CDR3 is 13 amino acids. The CDR3: CASSALTGHGYTF. As DNA, the CDR3 is TGTGCCAGCAGCGCCTTGACAGGGCATGGCTACACCTTC. Variable domain in full (rest from reference TRBV3-1 and TRBJ1-2): DTAVSQTPKYLVTQMGNDKSIKCEQNLGHDTMYWYKQDSKKFLKIMFSYNNKELIINETVPNRFSPKSPDKAHLNLHINSLELGDSAVYFCASSALTGHGYTFGSGTRLTVV.

In its sample, this clonotype was seen many times. The V gene is TRBV6-5, the J gene TRBJ1-3, with no clear D. The CDR3 is made up of 16 amino acids. V lost 0 bases to trimming and J lost 0 bases, with 9 bases between them. CDR1 MNHEY and CDR2 SVGAGI come from the germline V gene. Here the CDR3 DNA reads TGTGCCAGCAGTTACTCGAGGCGGAGCTCTGGAAACACCATATATTTT. It encodes CASSYSRRSSGNTIYF.

There are a few counts of this clonotype. The chain has TRBV3-1 and TRBJ2-1, with D possibly TRBD2 on 5 matching bases. Germline CDR1 reads LGHDT; CDR2 reads YNNKEL (reference sequence). This CDR3 contains 14 residues. The germline V and J ends were trimmed by 5 bases and 9 bases, with 17 bases remaining between them. The CDR3 reads CASSIRTGRAEQFF. CDR3 coding DNA: TGTGCCAGCAGCATTCGGACTGGTCGTGCTGAGCAGTTCTTC.

This clonotype has just one count. This may arise from a read error, as a much more abundant clone is one base away. This sequence joins TRBV11-2 and TRBJ2-2; the match to TRBD2 covers 8 bases. The CDR3 consists of 15 residues. J gave up 1 base and V 5 bases, and 3 bases lay outside the gene matches. Germline CDR1 reads SGHAT; CDR2 reads FQNNGV. The CDR3 here is CASSQLAENTGELFF. The CDR3 bases are TGTGCCAGCAGCCAACTAGCGGAGAACACCGGGGAGCTGTTTTTT. Supplemented by reference TRBV11-2 and TRBJ2-2, the full variable domain reads EAGVAQSPRYKIIEKRQSVAFWCNPISGHATLYWYQQILGQGPKLLIQFQNNGVVDDSQLPKDRFSAERLKGVDSTLKIQPAKLEDSAVYLCASSQLAENTGELFFGEGSRLTVL.

This clonotype came up many times. The chain combines TRBV4-1 with TRBJ1-2; 11 bases align to TRBD1. The germline V gene encodes CDR1 MGHRA and CDR2 YSYEKL. This CDR3 region has 16 residues. Trimming at V came to 0 bases and at J to 7 bases, leaving 7 bases not matched to a gene. CDR3 nucleotides: TGCGCCAGCAGCCAAGAAGGCTCTGGGACAGGGGGTGGCTACACCTTC. As protein: CASSQEGSGTGGGYTF.

This clonotype was detected ten times or more. The chain has TRBV12-3 or TRBV12-4 and TRBJ2-7; the D gene is possibly TRBD2 (5 bases). Trimming left V 6 bases short and J 5 bases short, with 14 bases between. This CDR3 region has 13 residues. CDR3 DNA: TGTGCCAGCAGGAAAAGGGAGTCCCACGAGCAGTACTTC. It codes for CASRKRESHEQYF.

For this clonotype: At one end the junction does not follow the germline gene, possibly because of a read error. The chain is built from TRBV9 and TRBJ2-7, with 8 nucleotides matching TRBD2. Germline V gives CDR1 SGDLS, CDR2 YYNGEE. CDR3 length: 15 amino acids. Written as DNA, the CDR3 is TGTGCCAGCAGCGTAGGGACTAGCACTTTCTACGGGCAGTACTTC. Translating it yields CASSVGTSTFYGQYF.

This chain joins TRBV10-2 and TRBJ1-6, with D tentatively TRBD1 (5 bases). V was cut by 3 bases and J by 6 bases, with 12 bases left in between. Germline V lookup: CDR1 WSHSY, CDR2 SAAADI. The CDR3 covers 15 residues. CDR3: CASSDWGNTNSPLHF. CDR3 DNA: TGCGCCAGCAGTGATTGGGGCAATACTAATTCACCCCTCCACTTT.

Comment on this clonotype: This may arise from a read error, as a much more abundant clone is one base away. The chain joins TRBV6-9 to TRBJ1-2; 12 bases fit TRBD1. This CDR3 spans 15 amino acids. The V gene's germline CDR1 is MNHGY and CDR2 SVAAGI. The CDR3 reads CASSWLGQGAHGYIF. CDR3 coding DNA: TGTGCCAGCAGTTGGTTGGGACAGGGGGCGCATGGCTACATCTTC.

The sample holds a few counts of this clonotype. The rearrangement links TRBV6-1 to TRBJ2-2; D might be TRBD1 (6 bases). CDR3 length equals 17 residues. V was cut by 5 bases and J by 3 bases, with 19 bases left in between. The V gene's germline CDR1 is MNHNS and CDR2 SASEGT. The CDR3 loop is CASSPSGHGTDTGELFF. The CDR3 nucleotides read TGTGCCAGCAGTCCTTCGGGACACGGGACGGACACCGGGGAGCTGTTTTTT.

Comments on this clonotype: A clone one base away is much larger, so this may be a read error. This chain connects TRBV24-1 to TRBJ2-3; unclear D gene. This CDR3 region has 16 residues. The germline V gene encodes CDR1 KGHDR and CDR2 SFDVKD. The CDR3 sequence is CSTSDSYSARADTQYF. DNA for the CDR3: TGTTCCACCAGTGATTCCTACTCCGCTAGGGCAGATACGCAGTATTTT.